This paragraph reports one T cell receptor (beta chain). The antigen remains unidentified. The sample comes from a study of high-grade serous ovarian cancer treatment subgroups. For the study at large: Each sample yielded on average 7,494 unique TCR beta rearrangements from approximately 15,000 reads. Study outcomes and limitations: Spatial context was lost because tumors were sequenced in bulk.

CDR3 length equals 14 residues. The V end was cut by 6 bases, the J end by 3 bases, with 11 bases between. Germline-derived CDR1 and CDR2 are LNHDA and SQIVND (reference sequence). Tumor samples were taken before definitive surgery or chemotherapy. Method: immunoSEQ multiplex PCR; TCRdb's copy keeps in-frame clones and lacks some. The repertoire holds more than 35,000 clones, with 70% to 80% as singletons. The sequencing sample was made of tumor tissue. This chain uses TRBV19 with TRBJ2-2; no reliable D call. This sequence originates from a human donor with high-grade serous ovarian cancer. In DNA, the CDR3 is TGTGCCAGTAGCCCTCGACGGTACACCGGGGAGCTGTTTTTT. Translation: CASSPRRYTGELFF.